The text below deals with one T cell receptor (beta chain). Its antigen is undetermined. Template switching by 5'RACE with UMIs generated the TCR beta cDNA. With the 5' RACE reads reprocessed, TCRdb shows one record per CDR3 protein and no DNA. The sample includes fewer than 200,000 distinct CDR3 sequences. The entry originates in a study of T cells expressing NK-cell markers. Whole-study context: From sorted CD3+CD56+NKG2C+, CD3+CD56+NKG2C- and CD3+CD56-NKG2C+ T cells came the TCR beta repertoires.

General observations from the study: Among CD8+ T cells from about six donors, dominant NKG2C+ clonotypes accounted for roughly 1.0-7.0%.

CDR3 size: 15 residues. Germline V gene sequence: CDR1 SGHRS, CDR2 YFSETQ. This sequence was found in a woman aged 18 to 69 in good health. The chain employs TRBV5-1 and TRBJ2-4; TCRdb's assignment of TRBD1 cannot be checked, as there is no DNA. The sequenced material came from blood T cells: a sorted CD56 or NKG2C T cell subset, CD4+ or CD8+ T cells, or bulk PBMC T cells (not recorded which). The CDR3 spells CASSPWTGSKNIQYF.